This T cell receptor beta chain was observed in a study of cytomegalovirus exposure and HLA in healthy donors (dated by TCRdb to about 2017). Turning to the overall study: An earlier analysis of approximately 640 of the donors reported about 250 Gb of sequence data and approximately 110 million unique TCR beta sequences from about 179 million T cells. Approximately 300 gigabases of sequencing data and around 88 million unique TCR sequences made up an early release that covered approximately 650 HLA-typed donors. Of the roughly 400 genotyped donors, approximately 80% were placed in the genetic ancestry cluster associated with self-reported Caucasian donors. The study aimed to test whether signatures of past pathogen exposure could be identified by cataloging public T cell receptors. Using immunosequencing, the study profiled T cell repertoires from approximately 700 subjects and related those repertoires to cytomegalovirus serostatus. Along with the roughly 610-subject first cohort, a separate validation cohort of around 120 different subjects was used. High-throughput TCR immunosequencing, statistical association of individual TCRs with disease status, and machine learning were combined to predict cytomegalovirus infection status. To study patterns of TCR occurrence, a later analysis re-analyzed previously published TCR beta repertoires from 650 to 750 donors and added high-resolution HLA genotyping. Rather than using new phenotypic data, the later analysis identified candidate immune exposures from TCR beta sequences and from how often those sequences occurred across donors. In an earlier analysis of about 590 of the donors, high-throughput TCR beta sequencing was used to judge whether each TCR beta V gene segment behaved as functional or pseudogenic. Donor age, sex, ethnicity and CMV serostatus were compiled alongside the repertoire data. A later genetic analysis used genome-wide SNP genotypes for about 65% of the roughly 700 donors, treating that subset as a discovery cohort. Every repertoire in the discovery cohort had been generated on one and the same sequencing platform. Class I and class II HLA loci were covered by the typing at four-digit resolution. Typing coverage differed by locus: A, B, C, DRB1 and DQB1 were typed in about 620-640 donors, DQA1 in 522, DPA1 in over 600, and DPB1 in 450 to 480. Because of strong linkage in the cohort, five DR-DQ haplotypes were treated as single units for association and clustering. Among 398 genotyped donors of the cohort, an average of around 250,000 unique TCR beta nucleotide sequences was sequenced per donor, of which approximately 19% were non-productive. What the authors observed across the whole study: Most TCR sequences were seen in very few donors, while some public TCRs were found in many individuals. The study listed 164 TCR beta chains as associated with cytomegalovirus. Roughly uniform sequencing depth across donors was assumed in presence/absence analyses, although this assumption may not hold. A cluster of highly shared sequence variants was judged likely to represent a technical artifact of the sequencing pipeline. Correlated functional status among segregating V segments might reflect linkage disequilibrium, but an unknown experimental factor could not be ruled out. CMV serostatus was the only immune exposure information available for the cohort. In an earlier analysis of some 550 of the donors, most TCR beta V segments were observed in productive rearrangements about 87% or about 30% of the time, broadly matching IMGT annotations. Compared with the roughly 670-donor mean, donors in an Asian-associated ancestry cluster had fewer N-insertions in productive TCRs, according to a later genetic analysis. When HLA alleles, especially DR and DQ, strongly co-occurred, attributing TCR associations to individual alleles was difficult. According to the authors, the approach could potentially be generalized to other disease states and immunological phenotypes. A further reported finding was that TCR beta sequences accurately predicted the HLA-A and HLA-B alleles for most subjects in the first cohort. The classifier was reported to diagnose cytomegalovirus status with high specificity and sensitivity in both the original cohort and the validation cohort. Because HLA typing was unavailable for some donors at each locus, only the typed subset was used in association tests. A later genetic analysis associated a missense DCLRE1C variant with V-gene and J-gene trimming of TCR beta chains, and an independent cohort replicated the association. According to a later analysis, TCR association rates differed among HLA loci, with DRB1 alleles showing the most associated TCRs and HLA-C alleles showing the fewest. A few of the identified cytomegalovirus-associated TCR beta chains were confirmed in vitro to be specific for cytomegalovirus antigens. Most CMV-associated TCR beta chains appeared to be HLA-restricted in a later analysis, and the HLA associations seemed to be driven largely by CMV exposure. Over 15 rarely observed V segments, including chromosome 9 orphons, were excluded from the earlier analysis of approximately 600 of the donors because counts were too low. In a later analysis, over 15,000 TCR beta sequences were associated with specific HLA alleles at a false discovery rate of 0.05. A later analysis reported that several top co-occurrence clusters appeared linked to parvovirus B19, influenza, CMV and Epstein-Barr virus. In this cohort, only TCR beta chains were sequenced, and detectable features were limited by the absence of alpha or paired-chain data. Compared with equally common non-associated chains, HLA-associated TCR beta chains in a later analysis were more clonally expanded and had lower generation probabilities.

About this clone itself: Its binding antigen is unknown. Base qualities are not provided; no much larger clone lies one nucleotide away.

To prepare the library, the immunoSEQ multiplex PCR assay was applied. For the multiplex PCR, a mixture combining 60 forward primers for TCR Vbeta segments and 13 reverse primers for TCR Jbeta segments was used. The CDR3 region of rearranged TCR beta genes was amplified from genomic DNA with a multiplex PCR assay. Amplified TCR beta libraries were sequenced as 87-base-pair reads on the Illumina HiSeq System. The authors processed their data as follows. In a later analysis, 70 million to 95 million unique TCR beta chains were counted across the roughly 700 repertoires, and roughly 11 million of these chains were shared by at least two donors. Raw reads were error-corrected and collapsed into unique sequences by a nearest-neighbor algorithm in which closely related sequences were merged to remove PCR and sequencing errors. To assign V, D and J gene segments, CDR3 sequences were aligned to IMGT reference sequences. For a sequence to be retained, a match of at least six nucleotides was required to both a V gene segment and a J gene segment. A rearrangement counted as productive if the CDR3 had no stop codons and remained in frame with V and J, and every other rearrangement counted as non-productive. Following IMGT convention, CDR3 was defined as the stretch from the second conserved V-encoded cysteine up to the conserved J-encoded phenylalanine. In an earlier analysis of approximately 500 of the donors, sequences lacking an unambiguous match to a single V gene segment were excluded. An earlier analysis of around 600 of the donors classified V segments as functional when productive rearrangements were above 56.7% and as segregating when the standard deviation between donors was above 5%. A statistical classification framework was built for diagnosing cytomegalovirus status from the catalog of TCR beta chain sequences. In a later analysis, TCR nucleotide sequences were compared against IMGT/GENE-DB human TR gene sequences so that V and J genes could be assigned. The TCRdist pipeline was used in a later analysis to assign CDR3 sequences and most-parsimonious VDJ recombination scenarios. A later analysis defined each TCR beta chain by its CDR3 amino acid sequence plus V-gene family, and excluded reads lacking a unique V-gene family. In a later analysis, fewer than 600 highly shared, low-generation-probability nucleotide sequences were removed to address suspected cross-contamination and a sequencing artifact. In a later analysis, a clonal expansion index for each public chain was calculated from normalized within-repertoire ranks of inferred template counts. In a later analysis, generation probabilities were computed using a VDJ recombination model fitted to out-of-frame rearrangements, and the results were checked against IGoR. A later analysis scored TCR-TCR, TCR-HLA and TCR-CMV co-occurrence with hypergeometric tests, applying a repertoire-size bias correction to TCR pairs. A later analysis estimated false discovery rates by permuting HLA or CMV assignments 20 times. In a later analysis, co-occurring TCRs were grouped using DBSCAN, and TCRdist sequence similarity was added for clustering within HLA-allele-positive subsets. For co-occurrence clustering, repertoires with fewer than 30,000 or more than 120,000 public chains were excluded, along with five repertoires with anomalous nucleotide sharing. Drawn from immuneACCESS, this table holds only the in-frame rearrangements with V and J called that TCRdb kept. Clones are partly lost; checked studies trace under half to an unresolved V gene and leave the rest unexplained. The V and J calls and clone size were taken over from that table, and D and trimming were inferred from the DNA. This sample is represented by 150,000 to 200,000 clones; less than 90% of them were singletons. The ten largest account for around 1% of the sample.

The cohort was made up of around 720 healthy bone marrow donors. At the time of sampling, every cohort member was nominally healthy, though immune exposures that went unrecorded were likely present. The donor was CMV seronegative and was included in the group of a few hundred seronegative cohort members. Every donor gave a peripheral blood sample, and the peripheral blood mononuclear cells from that sample were used for TCR beta sequencing. The Qiagen DNeasy Blood Extraction Kit was used to extract genomic DNA from the blood cell samples. The sample taken for sequencing was PBMCs. The sequence derives from a young man in good health and CMV-seronegative.

The nucleotide sequence reads TGTGCCAGCAGTGACGAGCGGGAGGGATACAATGAGCAGTTCTTC. Translated, it gives CASSDEREGYNEQFF. The chain is encoded by TRBV6-4 joined to TRBJ2-1; a stretch of 10 junction bases matches TRBD2. The CDR3 numbers 15 residues from cysteine through phenylalanine. Only the CDR3 DNA is retained, 45 bases long and in frame from the first base. In the germline V gene, CDR1 corresponds to MRHNA and CDR2 to SNTAGT. V is cut back by 2 bases and J by 4 bases, with 2 bases in the junction unmatched.